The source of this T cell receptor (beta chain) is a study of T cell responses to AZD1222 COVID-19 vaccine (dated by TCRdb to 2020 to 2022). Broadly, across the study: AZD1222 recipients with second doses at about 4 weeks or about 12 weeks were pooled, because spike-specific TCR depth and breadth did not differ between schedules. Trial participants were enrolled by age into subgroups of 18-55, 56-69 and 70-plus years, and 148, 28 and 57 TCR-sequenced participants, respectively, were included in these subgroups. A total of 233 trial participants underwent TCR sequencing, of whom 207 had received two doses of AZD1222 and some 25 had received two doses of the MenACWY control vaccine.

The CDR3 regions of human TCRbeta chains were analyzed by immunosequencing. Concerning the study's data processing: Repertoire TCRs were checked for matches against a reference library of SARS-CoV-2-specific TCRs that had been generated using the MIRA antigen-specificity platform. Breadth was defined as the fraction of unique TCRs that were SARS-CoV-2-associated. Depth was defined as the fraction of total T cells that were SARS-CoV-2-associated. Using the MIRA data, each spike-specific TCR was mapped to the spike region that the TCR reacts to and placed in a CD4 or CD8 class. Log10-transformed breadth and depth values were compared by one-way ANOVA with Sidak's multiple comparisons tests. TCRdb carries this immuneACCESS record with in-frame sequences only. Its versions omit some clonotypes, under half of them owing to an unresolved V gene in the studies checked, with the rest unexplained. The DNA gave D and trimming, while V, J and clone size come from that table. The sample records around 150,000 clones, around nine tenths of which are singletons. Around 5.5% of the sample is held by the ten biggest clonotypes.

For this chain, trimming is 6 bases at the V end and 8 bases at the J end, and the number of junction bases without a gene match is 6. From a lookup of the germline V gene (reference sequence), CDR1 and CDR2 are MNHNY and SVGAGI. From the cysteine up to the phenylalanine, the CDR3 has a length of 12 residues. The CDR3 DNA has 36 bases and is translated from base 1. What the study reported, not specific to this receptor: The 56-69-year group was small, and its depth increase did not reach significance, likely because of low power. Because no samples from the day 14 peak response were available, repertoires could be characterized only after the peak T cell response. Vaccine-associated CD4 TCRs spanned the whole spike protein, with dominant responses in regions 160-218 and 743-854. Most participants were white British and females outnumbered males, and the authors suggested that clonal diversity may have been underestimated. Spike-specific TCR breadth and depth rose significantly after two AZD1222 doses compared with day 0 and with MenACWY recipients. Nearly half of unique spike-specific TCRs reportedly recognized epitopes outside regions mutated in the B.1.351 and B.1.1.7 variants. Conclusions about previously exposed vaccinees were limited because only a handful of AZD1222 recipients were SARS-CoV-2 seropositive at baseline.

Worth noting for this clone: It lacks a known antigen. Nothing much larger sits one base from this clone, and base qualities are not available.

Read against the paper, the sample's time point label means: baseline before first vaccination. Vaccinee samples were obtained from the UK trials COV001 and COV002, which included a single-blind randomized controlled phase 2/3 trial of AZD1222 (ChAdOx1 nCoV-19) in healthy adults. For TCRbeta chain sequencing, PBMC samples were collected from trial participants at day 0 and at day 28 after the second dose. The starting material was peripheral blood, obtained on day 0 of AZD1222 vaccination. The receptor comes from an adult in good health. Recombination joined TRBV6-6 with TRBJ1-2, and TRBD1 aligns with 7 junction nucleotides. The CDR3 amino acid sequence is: CASRRDSMGYTF. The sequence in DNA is TGTGCCAGCAGACGGGACAGCATGGGCTACACCTTC.